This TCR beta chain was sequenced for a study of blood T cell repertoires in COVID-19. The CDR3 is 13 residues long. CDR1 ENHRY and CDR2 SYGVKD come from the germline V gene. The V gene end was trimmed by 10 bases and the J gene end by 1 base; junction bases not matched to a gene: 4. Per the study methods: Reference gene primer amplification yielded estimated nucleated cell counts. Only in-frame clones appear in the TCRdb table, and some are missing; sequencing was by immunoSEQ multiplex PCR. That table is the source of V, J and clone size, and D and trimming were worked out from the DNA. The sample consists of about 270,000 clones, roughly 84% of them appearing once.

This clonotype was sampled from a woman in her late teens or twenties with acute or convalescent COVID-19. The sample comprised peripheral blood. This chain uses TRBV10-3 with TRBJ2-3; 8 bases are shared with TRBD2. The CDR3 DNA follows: TGTGCCACACTAGCGGAAGGCACAGATACGCAGTATTTT. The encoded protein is CATLAEGTDTQYF.